This T cell receptor beta chain derives from a study of T cells after yellow fever vaccination. Study outcomes and limitations: A large majority of primary-vaccination clones showed up again after the booster (just under 97% CD4, approximately 90% CD8).

TCRdb called the 5' RACE reads again in MiXCR, with one record for every CDR3 protein. Of around 150,000 distinct CDR3 sequences listed, less than 9% are singletons. This clonotype showed up many times. Antigen unknown. Germline assignment: CDR1 MDHEN and CDR2 SYDVKM. Germline trimming cut 5 bases from V and 4 bases from J; bases unmatched to any gene: 7. CDR3 length equals 14 residues. The sequences come from CD4+ T cells sorted from PBMCs, collected more than 4 days after the first yellow fever vaccination. The receptor's source is a man younger than 30 who received the YFV17D yellow fever vaccine. The rearrangement joins TRBV28 to TRBJ2-5, with TRBD1 identical over 7 bases. Written as DNA, the CDR3 is TGTGCCAGCAGTAGTGGGACAGATGGAGAGACCCAGTACTTC. Amino acids: CASSSGTDGETQYF.